This entry describes one T cell receptor beta chain. Its specificity is unknown. The sample originates from a study of cytomegalovirus exposure and HLA in healthy donors. Primers: 60 Vbeta forward and 13 Jbeta reverse. Repertoires were generated with immunoSEQ multiplex PCR, while TCRdb's copy carries only in-frame clones and drops some. Of over 150,000 clones listed, 60% to 85% are singletons. Overall study findings and caveats: In a later analysis, specific HLA alleles were associated with around 17,000 TCR beta sequences at a 0.05 false discovery rate. In a later analysis, parvovirus B19, influenza, CMV and Epstein-Barr virus appeared linked to several top co-occurrence clusters. Sequences of the TCR beta chain were said to predict the HLA-A and HLA-B alleles of most subjects accurately.

The sequence was obtained from a woman aged 50 to 65 in good health and CMV-seropositive. Sample: PBMCs.

The DNA for the CDR3 is TGTGCCAGCAGTTTCGGGGCAGGCCTAGGGGGTTACACTGAAGCTTTCTTT. Protein: CASSFGAGLGGYTEAFF. V is TRBV28 and J is TRBJ1-1; maybe TRBD1 (6 bases). In germline, CDR1 is MDHEN, CDR2 SYDVKM. Trimming left V 3 bases short and J 3 bases short, with 20 bases between. The CDR3 loop spans 17 amino acids.